This T cell receptor beta chain was recovered during a study of Graves' ophthalmopathy and Graves' hyperthyroidism. The CDR3 totals 15 residues. Germline trimming cut 5 bases from V and 4 bases from J; bases unmatched to any gene: 6. A few counts support this clonotype. RNA transcripts yielded amplified TCR beta CDR3 regions. First-round RT-PCR employed HTBI primers, with a second-round multiplex PCR after it. TCRdb itself ran the multiplex PCR reads through MiXCR, one entry per CDR3 protein. The repertoire holds more than 1,000,000 distinct CDR3 sequences, with 35% to 45% as singletons. The receptor's source is an adult man with Graves' hyperthyroidism. The sample consisted of peripheral blood or thyroid tissue (not recorded which). The chain couples TRBV12-3 or TRBV12-4 to TRBJ2-7, with 12 bases aligning to TRBD2. The CDR3 sequence is CASSRGLAGKYEQYF. Here the CDR3 DNA reads TGTGCCAGCAGTCGAGGACTAGCGGGAAAATACGAGCAGTACTTC.